These 17 T cell receptor beta chains were all obtained from the same sample, sequenced in a study of chemoradiotherapy in HPV16-positive cancers. TCRdb's table, derived via immunoSEQ multiplex PCR, lists solely in-frame clones and lacks some. The table includes about 8,700 clones, approximately 79% detected once. This material was collected from a patient who underwent chemoradiotherapy. Receptors were obtained from a human donor with HPV-associated anogenital cancer.

This clone was picked up one time. The genes are TRBV9 and TRBJ2-1; a weak D match, TRBD2 (5 bases). The length of the CDR3 is 16 residues. Germline loops: CDR1 SGDLS, CDR2 YYNGEE. Trimming removed 0 bases at V and 8 bases at J, with 18 bases between. CDR3 DNA sequence: TGTGCCAGCAGCGTAGGTGTTAGCCTTTTGAGGGATGAGCAGTTCTTC. Translating gives CASSVGVSLLRDEQFF.

The chain recombines TRBV28 with TRBJ1-1, with TRBD1 as a possible D gene (5 bases). V dropped 10 bases and J dropped 1 base, with 13 bases sitting between them. This CDR3 contains 13 residues. Germline V gene sequence: CDR1 MDHEN, CDR2 SYDVKM. CDR3 sequence (DNA): TGTGCCACTGCCGGGACCCCGAACACTGAAGCTTTCTTT. Its protein is CATAGTPNTEAFF.

The genes are TRBV19 and TRBJ2-2; 7 bases line up with TRBD2. The CDR3 sequence is 14 residues long. In germline, CDR1 is LNHDA, CDR2 SQIVND (reference sequence). With V trimmed by 8 bases and J by 2 bases, 5 bases remained unmatched. The CDR3 DNA follows: TGTGCCAGTCTGACTAGCCTAAACACCGGGGAGCTGTTTTTT. This encodes CASLTSLNTGELFF.

This clone occurred once. The CDR3 reads CASSPSSGNSNNEQFF. As DNA, the CDR3 is TGTGCCAGCAGTCCCTCTAGCGGGAATAGTAACAATGAGCAGTTCTTC. The V and J genes are TRBV28 and TRBJ2-1; 9 bases align to TRBD2. CDR3 length: 16 residues. The germline V gene has CDR1 MDHEN and CDR2 SYDVKM. Trimming took 5 bases from V and 5 from J; bases not matched to a gene: 10.

The table lists this clone with a count of one. The chain has TRBV4-1 and TRBJ2-2; D remains unclear. The germline CDR1 and CDR2 sequences are MGHRA and YSYEKL. The V gene lost 1 base and the J gene lost 4 bases, with 10 bases spanning the gap. The CDR3 is 15 residues long. The DNA of the CDR3 is TGCGCCAGCAGCCAAGGCAGGATGGCCACCGGGGAGCTGTTTTTT. It translates to CASSQGRMATGELFF.

V and J are TRBV9 and TRBJ2-2, with TRBD1 identical over 8 bases. Germline lookup yields CDR1 SGDLS and CDR2 YYNGEE. V lost 3 bases, J lost 0 bases, and 4 bases stayed unmatched. The CDR3 loop spans 16 amino acids. The DNA of the CDR3 is TGTGCCAGCAGCGCCAGACAGGGGCCGAACACCGGGGAGCTGTTTTTT. This sequence encodes CASSARQGPNTGELFF.

This clone appeared once. V usage is TRBV27 and J usage is TRBJ2-1; TRBD1 agrees at 8 bases. The CDR3 contains 13 residues. With 6 bases clipped from V and 15 bases from J, the junction kept 13 bases outside the gene matches. Germline V gene data show CDR1 as MNHEY and CDR2 as SMNVEV (reference sequence). The CDR3 DNA is TGTGCCAGCAGCCGAGACAGGGGCCTCCCAGGGTTCTTC. This sequence encodes CASSRDRGLPGFF.

The chain carries TRBV28 and TRBJ1-3; D is ambiguous. CDR3 size: 16 residues. V shed 6 bases and J shed 0 bases, with 15 bases lying between them. Germline values: CDR1 MDHEN, CDR2 SYDVKM. The CDR3, as DNA: TGTGCCAGCAGGAAATCGACGGGGATCTCTGGAAACACCATATATTTT. It codes for CASRKSTGISGNTIYF.

The chain carries TRBV7-9 and TRBJ1-4; D call uncertain. The V and J ends lost 2 bases and 0 bases respectively, with 7 bases between them. The V gene's germline CDR1 is SEHNR and CDR2 FQNEAQ (reference sequence). The CDR3 is made up of 15 amino acids. As DNA, the CDR3 is TGTGCCAGCAGCTTATATATGGCAACTAATGAAAAACTGTTTTTT. As protein: CASSLYMATNEKLFF.

The CDR3 reads CASSPPVGERADTQYF. The CDR3 bases are TGTGCCAGCTCACCACCAGTAGGAGAACGTGCAGATACGCAGTATTTT. The V call is TRBV18, the J call TRBJ2-3; D is uncertain. V gave up 0 bases and J gave up 4 bases, with 14 bases separating them. In germline, CDR1 is KGHSH, CDR2 LQKENI. The length of the CDR3 is 16 residues.

The chain carries TRBV5-6 and TRBJ2-5; unclear D gene. Trimming shortened V by 2 bases and J by 5 bases, and 4 bases separated the two germline ends. The germline gives CDR1 SGHDT, CDR2 YYEEEE. The CDR3 contains 11 residues. The CDR3 region is CASSFRETQYF. The DNA of the CDR3 is TGTGCCAGCAGCTTCAGGGAGACCCAGTACTTC.

This clone turned up a few times. V gene TRBV25-1 combines with J gene TRBJ2-6, with D unclear. Germline lookup yields CDR1 MGHDK and CDR2 SYGVNS. V was cut by 4 bases and J by 4 bases, with 11 bases left in between. This CDR3 contains 15 residues. The CDR3 reads CASSATGYGANVLTF. The DNA for the CDR3 is TGTGCCAGCAGTGCGACCGGGTACGGGGCCAACGTCCTGACTTTC.

V usage is TRBV5-1 and J usage is TRBJ1-1; tentatively, D is TRBD1 (5 bases). The CDR3 extends over 13 amino acids. The germline V gene encodes CDR1 SGHRS and CDR2 YFSETQ. Trimming stripped 4 bases from V and 13 bases from J, with 20 bases between. Here the CDR3 reads CASSPGGTPKDFF. In DNA, the CDR3 is TGCGCCAGCAGCCCGGGAGGGACTCCCAAGGATTTCTTT. Together with reference TRBV5-1 and TRBJ1-1, the CDR3 gives the full variable domain: KAGVTQTPRYLIKTRGQQVTLSCSPISGHRSVSWYQQTPGQGLQFLFEYFSETQRNKGNFPGRFSGRQFSNSRSEMNVSTLELGDSALYLCASSPGGTPKDFFGQGTRLTVV.

The chain joins TRBV6-1 to TRBJ1-1; 8 nucleotides agree with TRBD1. Germline-derived CDR1 and CDR2 are MNHNS and SASEGT. V was pared by 6 bases and J by 4 bases, with 10 bases of the junction left unmatched. This CDR3 has 15 amino acids. Here the CDR3 DNA reads TGTGCCAGCAGGTCGGCAGGGGGCGTCGGCACTGAAGCTTTCTTT. It yields the protein CASRSAGGVGTEAFF.

The chain couples TRBV7-8 to TRBJ1-4; TRBD1 aligns across 7 bases. This CDR3 contains 15 residues. V lost 6 bases and J lost 4; bases outside the gene matches: 8. In germline, CDR1 is SGHVS, CDR2 FQNEAQ. In DNA, the CDR3 is TGTGCCAGCAGGCCGAGGGGGCGCGGTAATGAAAAACTGTTTTTT. Amino acid sequence: CASRPRGRGNEKLFF.

This sequence joins TRBV7-9 and TRBJ2-7; the D gene is possibly TRBD1 (5 bases). CDR3 length: 14 amino acids. The ends were cut back, 5 bases at V and 3 bases at J, with 14 bases in the middle. Germline CDR1 is SEHNR and CDR2 is FQNEAQ (reference sequence). CDR3 protein: CASSATVTHYEQYF. For the CDR3, the DNA is TGTGCCAGCAGCGCGACAGTCACCCACTACGAGCAGTACTTC. Looking up the rest from reference TRBV7-9 and TRBJ2-7 gives the full variable domain: DTGVSQNPRHKITKRGQNVTFRCDPISEHNRLYWYRQTLGQGPEFLTYFQNEAQLEKSRLLSDRFSAERPKGSFSTLEIQRTEQGDSAMYLCASSATVTHYEQYFGPGTRLTVT.

This clone was found a few times. The CDR3 nucleotides read TGCGCCAGCAGCCACTCATCGGGGCGGATCCCGATCTTGAACACCGGGGAGCTGTTTTTT. Translating gives CASSHSSGRIPILNTGELFF. This chain joins TRBV4-1 and TRBJ2-2; possibly TRBD1 or TRBD2 for D (5 bases each). The ends were cut back, 3 bases at V and 1 base at J, with 24 bases in the middle. The CDR3 covers 20 residues. Germline-derived CDR1 and CDR2 are MGHRA and YSYEKL.